Sequencing of this T cell receptor (beta chain) was carried out in a study of identical twins. General study points: Conclusions were based on cross-sectional statistical analysis, without following the same donors. Out-of-frame alpha sequences common to twins were enriched for low generation probability. Modeled out-of-frame TCR alpha sharing in monozygotic twins fell below observed levels.

For this clonotype: The antigen is unknown.

Unique molecular identifiers were present on the cDNA, which also gained a universal primer site by template switching. TCRdb re-called the 5' RACE reads with MiXCR, one entry per CDR3 protein. The profile shows 1.5 million to 2 million distinct CDR3 sequences, roughly a third of them singletons. The TCR comes from a newborn girl in good health. What was sequenced was cord blood.

The CDR3: CASSSRQPSSYEQYF. The CDR3, as DNA: TGTGCCAGCAGCTCCCGACAGCCATCTTCCTACGAGCAGTACTTC. The chain recombines TRBV2 with TRBJ2-7; D possibly corresponds to TRBD1 (5 bases). Trimming cost V 6 bases and J 1 base, with 16 bases left between them. Germline CDR1 SNHLY, CDR2 FYNNEI. The CDR3 is 15 amino acids.